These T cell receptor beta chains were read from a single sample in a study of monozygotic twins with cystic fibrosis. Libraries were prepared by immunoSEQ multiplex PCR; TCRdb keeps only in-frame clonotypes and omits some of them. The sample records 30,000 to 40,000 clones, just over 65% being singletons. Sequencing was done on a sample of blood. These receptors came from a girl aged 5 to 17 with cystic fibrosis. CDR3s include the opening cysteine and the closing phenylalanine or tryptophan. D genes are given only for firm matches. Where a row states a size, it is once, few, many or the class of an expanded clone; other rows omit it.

CASSSGPRGLAVWYEQFF	TGTGCCAGCAGTTCCGGGCCACGCGGGCTAGCGGTTTGGTATGAGCAGTTCTTC	TRBV27	TRBJ2-1	TRBD2	few
CASSQGVPSGNTIYF	TGTGCCAGCAGCCAAGGGGTTCCCTCTGGAAACACCATATATTTT	TRBV4-2	TRBJ1-3	NA	once
CASSSPRGEQFF	TGTGCCAGCAGCTCCCCGCGAGGTGAGCAGTTCTTC	TRBV9	TRBJ2-1	NA	NA
CASSLVISGANVLTF	TGTGCCAGCAGCTTAGTAATCTCTGGGGCCAACGTCCTGACTTTC	TRBV7-2	TRBJ2-6	NA	NA
CASSFLPGADYEQYF	TGTGCCAGCAGCTTTCTTCCGGGGGCAGATTACGAGCAGTACTTC	TRBV7-2	TRBJ2-7	NA	NA
CASSQEWGVGELFF	TGTGCCAGCAGCCAAGAATGGGGGGTCGGGGAGCTGTTTTTT	TRBV14	TRBJ2-2	NA	once
CASSKVQDSLNTEAFF	TGTGCCAGCAGCAAAGTGCAGGACAGTTTGAACACTGAAGCTTTCTTT	TRBV21-1	TRBJ1-1	NA	NA
CASSFLSGLNTDTQYF	TGTGCCAGCAGCTTTCTCTCGGGACTGAACACAGATACGCAGTATTTT	TRBV7-8	TRBJ2-3	NA	NA
CASSVYRGDGAIYEQYF	TGTGCCAGCAGCGTTTACAGGGGCGACGGGGCCATATACGAGCAGTACTTC	TRBV7-9	TRBJ2-7	TRBD1	NA
CASSPEGQEDTQYF	TGCGCCAGCAGCCCCGAGGGCCAAGAAGATACGCAGTATTTT	TRBV5-1	TRBJ2-3	NA	NA
CASSLSDRVGEKLFF	TGCGCCAGCAGCTTGTCGGACAGGGTCGGTGAAAAACTGTTTTTT	TRBV5-1	TRBJ1-4	TRBD1	NA
CASSARRITSGNTIYF	TGTGCCAGCAGCGCCCGACGGATTACCTCTGGAAACACCATATATTTT	TRBV7-6	TRBJ1-3	NA	NA
CATSRTGGEEKLFF	TGTGCCACCAGTAGGACAGGGGGCGAGGAAAAACTGTTTTTT	TRBV15	TRBJ1-4	TRBD1	NA
CASSILGLAGGPRTGELFF	TGTGCCAGTAGTATCCTCGGACTAGCGGGAGGGCCGCGGACCGGGGAGCTGTTTTTT	TRBV19	TRBJ2-2	TRBD2	NA
CASSRPGEYEKLFF	TGCGCCAGCAGCCGGCCGGGAGAATATGAAAAACTGTTTTTT	TRBV4-1	TRBJ1-4	NA	NA
CARNNRDDKNEQFF	TGTGCCAGAAACAACCGGGACGATAAGAATGAGCAGTTCTTC	TRBV5-3	TRBJ2-1	NA	NA
CASSYQGRAGTQYF	TGTGCCAGCAGTTATCAGGGTCGGGCTGGTACGCAGTATTTT	TRBV6-5	TRBJ2-3	NA	NA
CAWSVLAGASGQYF	TGTGCCTGGAGTGTACTAGCGGGAGCTTCAGGGCAGTACTTC	TRBV30	TRBJ2-7	TRBD2	NA
CASILNQAYGYTF	TGTGCCAGCATTCTCAACCAAGCCTATGGCTACACCTTC	TRBV6-1	TRBJ1-2	NA	NA
CASRRGLYYGYTF	TGTGCCAGCAGAAGGGGGCTCTACTATGGCTACACCTTC	TRBV28	TRBJ1-2	TRBD1	few
CSVEPDGALNYGYTF	TGCAGCGTTGAACCCGACGGAGCCCTTAACTATGGCTACACCTTC	TRBV29-1	TRBJ1-2	NA	NA
CASSQVASGSIAYEQYF	TGTGCCAGCAGCCAAGTGGCTAGCGGGAGTATCGCCTACGAGCAGTACTTC	TRBV7-2	TRBJ2-7	TRBD2	NA
CASSKGLAGGSEQFF	TGCGCCAGCAGCAAGGGACTAGCGGGAGGCTCTGAGCAGTTCTTC	TRBV5-1	TRBJ2-1	TRBD2	NA
CASSLERDRGNNEQFF	TGCGCCAGCAGCTTGGAACGGGACAGGGGAAACAATGAGCAGTTCTTC	TRBV5-1	TRBJ2-1	TRBD1	NA
CASSLVIPAGPYGYTF	TGTGCCAGCAGCTTGGTTATCCCGGCAGGGCCTTATGGCTACACCTTC	TRBV5-6	TRBJ1-2	NA	NA
CASSSYFTEQFF	TGTGCCAGCAGCTCCTACTTTACAGAGCAGTTCTTC	TRBV7-8	TRBJ2-1	NA	NA
CASSPQTSGGVNEQFF	TGTGCCAGCAGCCCCCAGACTAGCGGAGGGGTCAATGAGCAGTTCTTC	TRBV9	TRBJ2-1	TRBD2	NA
CASSFSGGTNEQFF	TGTGCCAGCAGTTTTAGCGGGGGTACAAATGAGCAGTTCTTC	TRBV6-5	TRBJ2-1	TRBD2	NA
CASSSRGTEAFF	TGCGCCAGCAGCTCTAGGGGGACTGAAGCTTTCTTT	TRBV5-1	TRBJ1-1	NA	NA
CASSLSPRWLPWFPEAFF	TGTGCCAGCAGCCTCTCACCCAGGTGGCTGCCCTGGTTCCCCGAAGCTTTCTTT	TRBV14	TRBJ1-1	NA	NA
CAIRKTGNIQETQYF	TGTGCCATCAGGAAGACAGGGAATATTCAAGAGACCCAGTACTTC	TRBV10-3	TRBJ2-5	TRBD1	NA
CASSRGVGTGVETQYF	TGTGCCAGCAGCCGAGGGGTCGGGACAGGGGTAGAGACCCAGTACTTC	TRBV5-4	TRBJ2-5	TRBD1	NA
CASSLSLGDGYTF	TGTGCCAGCAGCTTAAGTTTGGGAGATGGCTACACCTTC	TRBV11-2	TRBJ1-2	NA	NA
CASSVAGAEGGTDTQYF	TGTGCCAGCAGCGTAGCCGGAGCGGAGGGGGGCACAGATACGCAGTATTTT	TRBV9	TRBJ2-3	NA	NA
CASSLGFSFSPGIAGGATYEQYF	TGTGCCAGCAGTTTGGGTTTTTCTTTTTCGCCGGGGATAGCGGGAGGGGCAACCTACGAGCAGTACTTC	TRBV28	TRBJ2-7	TRBD2	NA
CASSSTGTSTYEQYF	TGTGCCAGCAGCTCAACCGGGACTAGCACCTACGAGCAGTACTTC	TRBV5-4	TRBJ2-7	TRBD2	few
CASSVVGQGESGANVLTF	TGTGCCAGCAGCGTAGTTGGACAGGGGGAATCTGGGGCCAACGTCCTGACTTTC	TRBV9	TRBJ2-6	TRBD1	NA
CASSHNSYNEQFF	TGTGCCAGCAGCCATAACAGCTACAATGAGCAGTTCTTC	TRBV14	TRBJ2-1	NA	NA
CASSVTRGGNEQFF	TGTGCTAGCAGCGTAACGAGAGGGGGGAATGAGCAGTTCTTC	TRBV7-7	TRBJ2-1	NA	NA
CATGLAGYDTQYF	TGTGCCACCGGACTAGCGGGTTATGATACGCAGTATTTT	TRBV7-9	TRBJ2-3	TRBD2	NA
CASQSSGSYNEQFF	TGTGCCAGTCAGTCTAGCGGGAGTTACAATGAGCAGTTCTTC	TRBV6-5	TRBJ2-1	TRBD2	NA
CASSSTSGSINEQFF	TGTGCCAGCAGCTCGACTAGCGGGAGTATCAATGAGCAGTTCTTC	TRBV7-9	TRBJ2-1	TRBD2	NA
CASSQDHGQDNYGYTF	TGCGCCAGCAGCCAAGATCACGGCCAGGATAACTATGGCTACACCTTC	TRBV4-3	TRBJ1-2	NA	NA
CASSQQTGTYNEQFF	TGCGCCAGCAGCCAACAAACTGGGACTTACAATGAGCAGTTCTTC	TRBV4-1	TRBJ2-1	NA	NA
CATSSRGIAGGRDETQYF	TGTGCCACCAGCAGCCGCGGGATAGCGGGAGGGCGGGATGAGACCCAGTACTTC	TRBV15	TRBJ2-5	TRBD2	NA